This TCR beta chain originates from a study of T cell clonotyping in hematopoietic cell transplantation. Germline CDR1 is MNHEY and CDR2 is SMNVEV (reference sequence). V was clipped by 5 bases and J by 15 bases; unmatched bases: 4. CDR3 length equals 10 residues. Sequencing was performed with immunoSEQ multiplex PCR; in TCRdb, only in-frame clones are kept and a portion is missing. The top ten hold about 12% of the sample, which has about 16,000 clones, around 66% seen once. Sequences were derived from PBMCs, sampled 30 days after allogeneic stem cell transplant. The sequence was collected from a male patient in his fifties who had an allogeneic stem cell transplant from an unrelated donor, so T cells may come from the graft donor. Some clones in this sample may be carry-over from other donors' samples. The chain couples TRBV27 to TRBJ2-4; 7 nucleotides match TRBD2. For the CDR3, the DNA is TGTGCCAGCAGTCCAGGGAGGGGGTACTTC. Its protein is CASSPGRGYF.